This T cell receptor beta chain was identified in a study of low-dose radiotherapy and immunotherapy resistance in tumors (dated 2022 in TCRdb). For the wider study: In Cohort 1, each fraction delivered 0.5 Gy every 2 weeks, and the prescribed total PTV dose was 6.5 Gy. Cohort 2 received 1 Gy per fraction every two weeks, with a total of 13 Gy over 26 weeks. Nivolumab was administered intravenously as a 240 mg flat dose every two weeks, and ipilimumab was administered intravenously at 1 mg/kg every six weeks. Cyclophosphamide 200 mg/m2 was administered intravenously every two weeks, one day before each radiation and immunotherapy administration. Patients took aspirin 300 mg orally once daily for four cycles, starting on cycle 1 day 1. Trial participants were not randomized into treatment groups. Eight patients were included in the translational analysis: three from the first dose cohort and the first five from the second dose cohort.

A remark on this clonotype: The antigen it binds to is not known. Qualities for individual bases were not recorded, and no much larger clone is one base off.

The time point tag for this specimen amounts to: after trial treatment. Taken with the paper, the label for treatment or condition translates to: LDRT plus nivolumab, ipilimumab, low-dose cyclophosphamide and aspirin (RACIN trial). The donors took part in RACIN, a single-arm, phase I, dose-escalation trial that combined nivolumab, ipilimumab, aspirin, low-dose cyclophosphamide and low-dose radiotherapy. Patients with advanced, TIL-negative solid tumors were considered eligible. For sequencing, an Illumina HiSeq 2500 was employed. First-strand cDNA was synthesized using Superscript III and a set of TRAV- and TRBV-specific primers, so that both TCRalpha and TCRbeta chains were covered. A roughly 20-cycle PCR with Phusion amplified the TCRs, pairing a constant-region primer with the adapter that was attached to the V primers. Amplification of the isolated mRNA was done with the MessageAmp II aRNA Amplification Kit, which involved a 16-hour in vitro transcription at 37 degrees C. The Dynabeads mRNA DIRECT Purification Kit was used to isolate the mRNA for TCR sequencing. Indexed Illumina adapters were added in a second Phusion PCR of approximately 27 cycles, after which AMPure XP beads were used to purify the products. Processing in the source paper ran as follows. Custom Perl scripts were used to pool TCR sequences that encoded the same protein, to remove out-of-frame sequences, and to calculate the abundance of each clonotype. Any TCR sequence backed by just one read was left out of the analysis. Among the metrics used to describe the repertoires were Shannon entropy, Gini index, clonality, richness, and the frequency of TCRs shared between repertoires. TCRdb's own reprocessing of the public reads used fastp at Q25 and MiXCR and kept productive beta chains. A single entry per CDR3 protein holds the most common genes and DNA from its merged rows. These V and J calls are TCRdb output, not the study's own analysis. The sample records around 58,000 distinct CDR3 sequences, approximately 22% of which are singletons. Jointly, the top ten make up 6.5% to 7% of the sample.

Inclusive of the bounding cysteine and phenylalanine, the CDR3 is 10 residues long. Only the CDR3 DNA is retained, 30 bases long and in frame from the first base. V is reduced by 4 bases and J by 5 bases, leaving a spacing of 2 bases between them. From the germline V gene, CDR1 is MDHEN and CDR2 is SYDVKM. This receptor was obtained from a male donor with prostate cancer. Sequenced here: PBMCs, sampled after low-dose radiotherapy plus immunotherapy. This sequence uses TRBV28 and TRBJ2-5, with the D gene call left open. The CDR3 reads CASSSETQYF. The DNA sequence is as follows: TGTGCCAGCAGTTCGGAGACCCAGTACTTC.